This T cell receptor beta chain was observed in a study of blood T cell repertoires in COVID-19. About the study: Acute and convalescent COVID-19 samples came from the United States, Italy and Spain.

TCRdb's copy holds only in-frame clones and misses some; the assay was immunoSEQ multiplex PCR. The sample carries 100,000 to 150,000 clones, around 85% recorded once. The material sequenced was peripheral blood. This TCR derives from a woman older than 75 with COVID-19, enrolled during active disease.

The CDR3 DNA sequence: TGTGCCAGCACGGCAGGGGTGTACGAGCAGTACTTC. Its translation: CASTAGVYEQYF. The gene calls are TRBV28 and TRBJ2-7, with D possibly being TRBD1 (6 bases). The CDR3 spans 12 residues. V lost 7 bases and J 4 bases, leaving 11 bases between the germline ends. From germline, CDR1 is MDHEN and CDR2 SYDVKM.